Shown below are 23 T cell receptor beta chains from a single sample sequenced in a study of OX40 agonist ivuxolimab in advanced cancers. TCRdb's table, derived via immunoSEQ multiplex PCR, lists solely in-frame clones and lacks some. Counted here are roughly 75,000 clones, approximately 88% occurring once; the ten biggest clones make up approximately 12%. Material: CD4+ or CD8+ T cells sorted from blood, obtained in a trial of the OX40 agonist ivuxolimab. Receptors originate from an adult with an advanced solid tumor such as melanoma, head and neck, liver or kidney cancer.

The J gene is TRBJ1-6, the V gene TRBV21-1; TRBD1, the table's D call, lacks a check against the DNA. TRBV21-1 represents a pseudogene. The CDR3 is made up of 15 amino acids. CDR3 sequence: CASSTRWGLDSPLHF. CDR3 coding DNA: TGTGCCAGCAGCACCCGGTGGGGGCTGGATTCACCCCTCCACTTT.

The V call is TRBV15, the J call TRBJ2-1, with unresolved D. CDR1 and CDR2 (germline): LNHNV, YYDKDF (reference sequence). V shed 2 bases and J shed 10 bases, with 12 bases lying between them. The CDR3 runs to 13 residues. The chain's CDR3 is CATSRSLDEEQFF. DNA for the CDR3: TGTGCCACCAGCAGATCCTTAGACGAGGAGCAGTTCTTC. Based on the CDR3 plus reference TRBV15 and TRBJ2-1, the full variable domain is DAMVIQNPRYQVTQFGKPVTLSCSQTLNHNVMYWYQQKSSQAPKLLFHYYDKDFNNEADTPDNFQSRRPNTSFCFLDIRSPGLGDTAMYLCATSRSLDEEQFFGPGTRLTVL.

The chain recombines TRBV19 with TRBJ2-1; 11 bases are shared with TRBD2. The CDR3 sequence is 15 residues long. Germline V CDR1 and CDR2: LNHDA, SQIVND (reference sequence). J was trimmed by 5 bases and V by 1 base; bases with no gene match: 1. The CDR3 sequence is CASSIGLAGNNEQFF. The CDR3 DNA reads as TGTGCCAGTAGTATAGGACTAGCGGGGAACAATGAGCAGTTCTTC.

The chain is built from TRBV5-4 and TRBJ2-5; a possible D gene is TRBD1 (6 bases). The J call could be wrong; TRBJ2-7 is a better fit for the DNA end. Germline V CDR1 and CDR2: SGHNT, YYREEE (reference sequence). This CDR3 contains 14 residues. CDR3 amino acids: CASSPETGSYEQYF. For the CDR3, the DNA is TGTGCCAGCAGCCCAGAAACAGGGTCTTACGAGCAGTACTTC.

The chain uses TRBV11-2 and TRBJ2-3, with 8 bases that match TRBD2. CDR3 length equals 14 residues. After removal of 5 bases from V and 5 bases from J, the junction contained 6 bases not matched to a gene. Germline V gene sequence: CDR1 SGHAT, CDR2 FQNNGV. The CDR3 here is CASSPGLAGDTQYF. The CDR3 nucleotides are TGTGCCAGCAGCCCCGGCCTAGCGGGAGATACGCAGTATTTT.

The chain is built from TRBV5-6 and TRBJ1-4, with 9 bases aligning to TRBD1. The J segment lost 4 bases and the V segment lost 0 bases, leaving 1 base of the junction unmatched. The CDR3 runs 15 residues. The V gene's germline CDR1 is SGHDT and CDR2 YYEEEE. The CDR3 DNA is TGTGCCAGCAGCTTGGGGACAGGGGTTAATGAAAAACTGTTTTTT. Translation gives CASSLGTGVNEKLFF.

The chain recombines TRBV5-5 with TRBJ2-2; D remains unclear. Germline V gives CDR1 SGHKS, CDR2 YYEKEE (reference sequence). V lost 2 bases and J 3 bases, leaving 11 bases between the germline ends. This CDR3 contains 15 residues. DNA of the CDR3: TGTGCCAGCAGCTTAACAACCTTTGACACCGGGGAGCTGTTTTTT. Translated: CASSLTTFDTGELFF.

The rearrangement links TRBV2 to TRBJ1-5; D gene unclear. Germline-derived CDR1 and CDR2 are SNHLY and FYNNEI. V was pared by 7 bases and J by 3 bases, with 10 bases between. The CDR3 contains 13 residues. CDR3 DNA sequence: TGTGCCAGCAAGGGCAGTTACAATCAGCCCCAGCATTTT. It yields the protein CASKGSYNQPQHF.

This rearrangement joins TRBV9 to TRBJ2-7; 10 bases align to TRBD1. The CDR3 loop spans 14 amino acids. CDR1 SGDLS and CDR2 YYNGEE come from the germline V gene. Trimming at V came to 4 bases and at J to 6 bases, leaving 7 bases not matched to a gene. The CDR3 is CASSPRQGAGEQYF. In DNA, the CDR3 is TGTGCCAGCAGCCCGCGACAGGGGGCAGGCGAGCAGTACTTC.

The gene calls are TRBV20-1 and TRBJ2-5; D remains ambiguous. Germline loops: CDR1 DFQATT, CDR2 SNEGSKA (reference sequence). The CDR3 is 10 residues long. The germline V and J ends were trimmed by 2 bases and 6 bases, with 4 bases remaining between them. The CDR3 bases are TGCAGTGCTAGACTGAAGACCCAGTACTTC. Translated: CSARLKTQYF.

The chain has TRBV28 and TRBJ2-7; 7 bases match TRBD2. This CDR3 spans 12 amino acids. The germline CDR1 and CDR2 sequences are MDHEN and SYDVKM. V was pared by 7 bases and J by 2 bases, with 2 bases of the junction left unmatched. CDR3 region: CASKTSPYEQYF. CDR3 DNA: TGTGCCAGCAAGACTAGCCCCTACGAGCAGTACTTC. Full variable domain (missing parts from reference TRBV28 and TRBJ2-7): DVKVTQSSRYLVKRTGEKVFLECVQDMDHENMFWYRQDPGLGLRLIYFSYDVKMKEKGDIPEGYSVSREKKERFSLILESASTNQTSMYLCASKTSPYEQYFGPGTRLTVT.

This chain joins TRBV4-1 and TRBJ2-2, with 10 bases fitting TRBD2. Unmatched junction bases numbered 10, after V lost 4 bases and J lost 8 bases. CDR1 is MGHRA, CDR2 YSYEKL, per germline. This CDR3 has 16 residues. The CDR3 region has the DNA TGCGCCAGCAGCCCGTGGACTAGCGGTCAAAGAGGGGAGCTGTTTTTT. Its protein is CASSPWTSGQRGELFF.

Only a few counts were recorded for this clone. This chain links TRBV2 with TRBJ2-5; 11 bases line up with TRBD2. From germline, CDR1 is SNHLY and CDR2 FYNNEI. V dropped 10 bases and J dropped 4; count of bases not matched to a gene: 8. This CDR3 has 14 amino acids. CDR3 sequence (DNA): TGTGCCACCCAACTAGCGGGAGCCTTAGAGACCCAGTACTTC. Residues: CATQLAGALETQYF.

V is TRBV9 and J is TRBJ2-1, with D possibly TRBD2 on 6 matching bases. The V gene's germline CDR1 is SGDLS and CDR2 YYNGEE. V lost 3 bases and J 7 bases, leaving 11 bases between the germline ends. The CDR3 covers 13 residues. The CDR3 DNA follows: TGTGCCAGCAGCGGCGGGACCCGGAATGAGCAGTTCTTC. Translated: CASSGGTRNEQFF.

This clone was recorded only once. The V and J genes are TRBV6-5 and TRBJ2-7, with D unclear. This CDR3 comprises 12 residues. V was clipped by 8 bases and J by 3 bases, with 11 bases between them. Germline CDR1 reads MNHEY; CDR2 reads SVGAGI. Written as DNA, the CDR3 is TGTGCCAGCCCCGGGTGGCTCTACGAGCAGTACTTC. Translating it yields CASPGWLYEQYF.

This clone was seen only once. The junction and the germline gene differ at one end; a read error may be behind it. Other DNA sequences from this sample encode an identical CDR3 as well. The chain links TRBV7-9 to TRBJ1-3; D unclear. The CDR3 consists of 16 residues. The germline CDR1 and CDR2 sequences are SEHNR and FQNEAQ (reference sequence). The DNA of the CDR3 is TGCGCCAGCAGCACCTTAAAGATAGTCTCTGGAAACACCATATATTTT. Translation gives CASSTLKIVSGNTIYF. Filled out from reference TRBV7-9 and TRBJ1-3, the complete variable domain reads DTGVSQNPRHKITKRGQNVTFRCDPISEHNRLYWYRQTLGQGPEFLTYFQNEAQLEKSRLLSDRFSAERPKGSFSTLEIQRTEQGDSAMYLCASSTLKIVSGNTIYFGEGSWLTVV.

V and J are TRBV9 and TRBJ1-1; D is ambiguous. The CDR3 consists of 14 residues. From germline, CDR1 is SGDLS and CDR2 YYNGEE. Trimming took off 4 bases at V and 1 base at J, with 11 bases between the two ends. The CDR3 DNA reads TGTGCCAGCAGCCCCCGCCGGGAGAACACTGAAGCTTTCTTT. It yields the protein CASSPRRENTEAFF. The full variable domain, in which reference TRBV9 and TRBJ1-1 provide the parts outside the CDR3, is DSGVTQTPKHLITATGQRVTLRCSPRSGDLSVYWYQQSLDQGLQFLIQYYNGEERAKGNILERFSAQQFPDLHSELNLSSLELGDSALYFCASSPRRENTEAFFGQGTRLTVV.

The rearrangement links TRBV5-4 to TRBJ1-2; no clear D gene. Germline V gene data show CDR1 as SGHNT and CDR2 as YYREEE (reference sequence). V shed 4 bases and J shed 9 bases, with 10 bases lying between them. CDR3 length equals 11 residues. CDR3 protein: CASSGLTSYTF. The DNA for the CDR3 is TGTGCCAGCAGCGGACTGACGAGCTACACCTTC.

This rearrangement joins TRBV4-1 to TRBJ1-3; D unresolved. CDR1 MGHRA and CDR2 YSYEKL come from the germline V gene. The CDR3 runs to 15 residues. V was shortened by 2 bases and J by 0 bases, with 8 bases between the two germline ends. CDR3 amino acids: CASSQRADSGNTIYF. Written as DNA, the CDR3 is TGCGCCAGCAGCCAACGGGCAGACTCTGGAAACACCATATATTTT.

The chain has TRBV6-1 and TRBJ2-7, with 9 bases fitting TRBD1. CDR3 length: 14 residues. The junction had 3 bases not matched to a gene; V was cut back by 5 bases and J by 1 base. Germline CDR1 and CDR2: MNHNS and SASEGT. The CDR3 DNA sequence: TGTGCCAGCAGTCCGGGACAGGGATCCTACGAGCAGTACTTC. Translation gives CASSPGQGSYEQYF.

The V and J genes are TRBV5-6 and TRBJ1-5, with TRBD1 matching over 7 bases. CDR3 length: 13 residues. Per germline, CDR1 SGHDT and CDR2 YYEEEE. Trimming cost V 10 bases and J 6 bases; bases outside gene matches: 10. The CDR3 region is CASGRQGVQPQHF. Written as DNA, the CDR3 is TGTGCCTCCGGTCGGCAGGGGGTTCAGCCCCAGCATTTT.

J is TRBJ2-3 and V is TRBV10-1, with 14 positions matching TRBD2. The CDR3 is made up of 16 amino acids. CDR1 and CDR2 from the germline V gene are WNHNN and SYGVQD (reference sequence). The trim removed 2 bases at V and 4 bases at J, leaving 2 bases unmatched. The CDR3 is CASSEGLAGGSDTQYF. CDR3 DNA sequence: TGCGCCAGCAGTGAGGGACTAGCGGGAGGATCAGATACGCAGTATTTT.

The rearrangement joins TRBV19 to TRBJ2-2, with unresolved D. Trimming took 4 bases from V and 0 from J, leaving 9 bases between them. This CDR3 has 15 amino acids. From germline, CDR1 is LNHDA and CDR2 SQIVND (reference sequence). This CDR3 reads CASSTWTANTGELFF. Written as DNA, the CDR3 is TGTGCCAGTAGTACCTGGACGGCGAACACCGGGGAGCTGTTTTTT.